This T cell receptor beta chain comes out of a study of blood T cell repertoires in COVID-19. The CDR3 extends over 19 amino acids. Germline CDR1 SGHAT, CDR2 FQNNGV. V gave up 1 base and J gave up 2 bases; unmatched junction bases: 11. The data were produced by immunoSEQ multiplex PCR, yet TCRdb's version contains in-frame clones alone and is incomplete. Here the sample spans about 230,000 clones, around four fifths being singletons. This rearrangement joins TRBV11-2 to TRBJ2-3, with 11 bases lining up with TRBD2. This sequence originates from a woman aged 65 to 85 with active or convalescent COVID-19. The material sequenced was peripheral blood. The CDR3 bases are TGTGCCAGCAGCTTAGGGCCCTATAGCGGGAGGGCCCCCACAGATACGCAGTATTTT. This translates into CASSLGPYSGRAPTDTQYF.